Described below is a single TCR beta chain sequence and its context. Its cognate antigen is unknown. This sample is part of a study of OX40 agonist ivuxolimab in advanced cancers. Study-wide background: Patients got intravenous ivuxolimab at 0.01 to 10 mg/kg every 2 weeks. Study-wide results and caveats: Researchers report that CD8+ T cells had, on average, more expanded clones than CD4+.

Profiled with immunoSEQ multiplex PCR; TCRdb holds only in-frame clones, not every one. The sample has 55,000 to 75,000 clones, around 83% seen once. The specimen was CD4+ or CD8+ T cells sorted from blood, collected in a trial of the OX40 agonist ivuxolimab. The source is an adult with an advanced solid tumor such as melanoma, head and neck, liver or kidney cancer.

The CDR3 reads CASSPGQRYGYTF. The CDR3 nucleotides are TGTGCCAGCAGCCCTGGACAGAGATATGGCTACACCTTC. The V call is TRBV14, the J call TRBJ1-2, with D perhaps TRBD1 (6 bases). The V end lost 4 bases, the J end lost 5 bases, and 11 bases lay between the germline ends. Germline CDR1 reads SGHDN; CDR2 reads FVKESK. This CDR3 region has 13 residues. Full variable domain (missing parts from reference TRBV14 and TRBJ1-2): EAGVTQFPSHSVIEKGQTVTLRCDPISGHDNLYWYRRVMGKEIKFLLHFVKESKQDESGMPNNRFLAERTGGTYSTLKVQPAELEDSGVYFCASSPGQRYGYTFGSGTRLTVV.